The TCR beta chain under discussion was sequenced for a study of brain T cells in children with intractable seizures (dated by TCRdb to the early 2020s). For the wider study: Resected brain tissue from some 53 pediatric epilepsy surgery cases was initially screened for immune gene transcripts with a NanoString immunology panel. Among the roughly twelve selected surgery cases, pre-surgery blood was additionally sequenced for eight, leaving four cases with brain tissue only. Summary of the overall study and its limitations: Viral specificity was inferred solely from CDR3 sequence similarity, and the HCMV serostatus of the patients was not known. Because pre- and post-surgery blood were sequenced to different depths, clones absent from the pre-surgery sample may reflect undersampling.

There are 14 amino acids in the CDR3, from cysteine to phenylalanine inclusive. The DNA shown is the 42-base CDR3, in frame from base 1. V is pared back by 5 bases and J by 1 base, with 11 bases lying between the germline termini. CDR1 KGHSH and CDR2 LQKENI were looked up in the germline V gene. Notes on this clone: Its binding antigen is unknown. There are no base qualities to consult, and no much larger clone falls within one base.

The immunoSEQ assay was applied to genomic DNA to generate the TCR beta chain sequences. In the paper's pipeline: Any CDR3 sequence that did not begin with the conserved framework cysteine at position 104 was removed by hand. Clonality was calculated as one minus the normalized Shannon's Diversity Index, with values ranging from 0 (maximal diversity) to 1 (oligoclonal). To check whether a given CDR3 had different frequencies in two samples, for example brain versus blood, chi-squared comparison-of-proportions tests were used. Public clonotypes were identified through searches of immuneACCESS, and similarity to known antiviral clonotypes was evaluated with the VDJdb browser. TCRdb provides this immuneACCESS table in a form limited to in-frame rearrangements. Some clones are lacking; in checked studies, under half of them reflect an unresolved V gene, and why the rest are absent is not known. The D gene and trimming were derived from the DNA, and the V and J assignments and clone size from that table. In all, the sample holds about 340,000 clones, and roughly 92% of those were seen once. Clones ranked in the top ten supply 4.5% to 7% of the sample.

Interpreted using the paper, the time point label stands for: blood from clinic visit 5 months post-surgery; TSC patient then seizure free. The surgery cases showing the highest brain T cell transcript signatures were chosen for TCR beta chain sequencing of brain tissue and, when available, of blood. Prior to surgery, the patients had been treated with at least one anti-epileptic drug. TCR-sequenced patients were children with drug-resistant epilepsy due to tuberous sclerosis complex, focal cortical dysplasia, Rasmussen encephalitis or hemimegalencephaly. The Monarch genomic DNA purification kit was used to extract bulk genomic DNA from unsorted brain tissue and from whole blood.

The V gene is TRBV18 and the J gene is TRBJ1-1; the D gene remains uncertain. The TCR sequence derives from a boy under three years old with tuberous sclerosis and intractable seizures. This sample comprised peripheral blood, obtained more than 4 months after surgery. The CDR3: CASSDLEGNTEAFF. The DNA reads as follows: TGTGCCAGCTCAGACCTAGAAGGGAACACTGAAGCTTTCTTT.